The 9 T cell receptor beta chains reported below all come from one sample, sequenced in a study of blood T cells in healthy people across ages. The authors ran a second PCR of about 7 to 12 cycles using a sample-barcoded 5' primer and a J-beta primer mix. TCRdb re-called the 5' RACE reads through MiXCR, storing one row per CDR3 protein. The table lists some 1.5 million distinct CDR3 sequences, 28% of them singletons. What was sequenced was blood. These TCRs come from a woman aged 30 to 39 in good health.

The chain combines TRBV5-5 with TRBJ1-5; D might be TRBD1 (6 bases). The CDR3 sequence is 14 residues long. The V gene's germline CDR1 is SGHKS and CDR2 YYEKEE (reference sequence). Between the trimmed V and J ends, which lost 4 bases and 5 bases, there was a span of 13 bases. The CDR3 bases are TGTGCCAGCAGCCCAGGACAGCTGTATCAGCCCCAGCATTTT. It is translated as CASSPGQLYQPQHF.

The rearrangement joins TRBV2 to TRBJ2-2; 7 positions match TRBD1. The trim removed 5 bases at V and 1 base at J, leaving 4 bases unmatched. Germline CDR1 is SNHLY and CDR2 is FYNNEI. The CDR3 has 15 amino acids. The CDR3 region has the DNA TGTGCCAGCAGTTCGACAGGGATGAACACCGGGGAGCTGTTTTTT. Its protein is CASSSTGMNTGELFF.

This clonotype was observed many times. CDR3 nucleotides: TGTGCCACCAGTGATGGGGAGTCTCTAGCCAAAAACATTCAGTACTTC. Encoded protein: CATSDGESLAKNIQYF. The chain combines TRBV24-1 with TRBJ2-4; possible D gene TRBD2, 5 bases. Deletions cut 3 bases from V and 0 bases from J, with 11 bases between. The CDR3 length is 16 residues. Germline V gives CDR1 KGHDR, CDR2 SFDVKD.

The V gene is TRBV20-1, the J gene TRBJ2-1; 7 bases match TRBD2. Per the germline V gene, CDR1 is DFQATT and CDR2 is SNEGSKA (reference sequence). After removal of 0 bases from V and 3 bases from J, the junction contained 8 bases not matched to a gene. The length of the CDR3 is 16 residues. The DNA of the CDR3 is TGCAGTGCTAGAGATCCCAGCGGGATCCTCTACAATGAGCAGTTCTTC. Translated: CSARDPSGILYNEQFF.

This clonotype was recorded a few times. J is TRBJ2-5 and V is TRBV27, with D perhaps matching TRBD2 (5 bases). The assigned J gene may be wrong: the sequence end matches TRBJ2-7 better. Per germline, CDR1 MNHEY and CDR2 SMNVEV (reference sequence). This CDR3 is built from 16 residues. CDR3 coding DNA: TGTGCCAGCAGATCCTTCAATAAGGGAGCTCACCACGAGCAGTACTTC. Protein sequence: CASRSFNKGAHHEQYF.

This clonotype was counted only a few times. This chain links TRBV12-3 or TRBV12-4 with TRBJ2-3; possibly TRBD2 for D (5 bases). There are 17 residues in the CDR3. Trimming pared 3 bases from V and 0 bases from J, leaving 16 bases between. For the CDR3, the DNA is TGTGCCAGCAGTTTGCTAGCCCGCAGCCCCAGCACAGATACGCAGTATTTT. It codes for CASSLLARSPSTDTQYF.

The J gene is TRBJ1-4, the V gene TRBV18; D gene ambiguous. V dropped 1 base and J dropped 8 bases, with 2 bases sitting between them. The CDR3 covers 11 residues. Germline CDR1 KGHSH, CDR2 LQKENI. CDR3 residues: CASSPQEKLFF. The CDR3 DNA is TGTGCCAGCTCACCACAGGAAAAACTGTTTTTT.

J is TRBJ2-7 and V is TRBV18; D perhaps matches TRBD1 (6 bases). The CDR3 loop spans 14 amino acids. Germline V gives CDR1 KGHSH, CDR2 LQKENI. Trimming removed 5 bases at V and 7 bases at J, with 18 bases between. DNA for the CDR3: TGTGCCAGCTCAGCCGGGACCACCCAGGGGGAGCAGTACTTC. This sequence encodes CASSAGTTQGEQYF.

The rearrangement uses TRBV6-5 and TRBJ2-2, with 8 bases matching TRBD2. Germline loops: CDR1 MNHEY, CDR2 SVGAGI. The CDR3 spans 16 residues. Trimming took 8 bases from V and 1 from J; bases not matched to a gene: 9. Here the CDR3 reads CASRRRGAKNTGELFF. As DNA, the CDR3 is TGTGCCAGCCGACGGCGGGGGGCGAAGAACACCGGGGAGCTGTTTTTT.